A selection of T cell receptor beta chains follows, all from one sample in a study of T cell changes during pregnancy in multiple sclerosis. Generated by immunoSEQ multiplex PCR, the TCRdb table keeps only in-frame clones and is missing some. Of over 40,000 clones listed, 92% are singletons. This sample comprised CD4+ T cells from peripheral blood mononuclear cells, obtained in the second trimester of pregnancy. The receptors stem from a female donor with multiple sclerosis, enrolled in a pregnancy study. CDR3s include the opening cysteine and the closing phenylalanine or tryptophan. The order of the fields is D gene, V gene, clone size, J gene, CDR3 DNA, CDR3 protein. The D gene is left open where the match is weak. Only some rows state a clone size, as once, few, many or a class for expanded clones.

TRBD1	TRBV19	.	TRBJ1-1	TGTGCCAGTAGAAATACAGGGGGGATGACTGAAGCTTTCTTT	CASRNTGGMTEAFF
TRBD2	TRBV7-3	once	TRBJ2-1	TGTGCCAGCAGCTCCAGCGGGGCAGCCTACAATGAGCAGTTCTTC	CASSSSGAAYNEQFF
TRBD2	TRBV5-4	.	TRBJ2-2	TGTGCCAGCAGACCGGGACTAGCCACCGGGGAGCTGTTTTTT	CASRPGLATGELFF
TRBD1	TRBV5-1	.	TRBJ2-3	TGCGCCAGCGCGACAGGGGCGGGTGGATATTCAGATACGCAGTATTTT	CASATGAGGYSDTQYF
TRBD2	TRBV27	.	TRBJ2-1	TGTGCCAGCATTGCCGACGGGGGGGCCTACAATGAGCAGTTCTTC	CASIADGGAYNEQFF
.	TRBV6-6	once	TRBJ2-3	TGTGCCAGCAGAAGGGACAAATTCACAGATACGCAGTATTTT	CASRRDKFTDTQYF
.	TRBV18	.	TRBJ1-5	TGTGCCAGCTCACAACGGGAGAGCAATCAGCCCCAGCATTTT	CASSQRESNQPQHF
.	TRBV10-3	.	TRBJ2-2	TGTGCCATCAGGGAACAGGATTTGGCCGGGGAGCTGTTTTTT	CAIREQDLAGELFF
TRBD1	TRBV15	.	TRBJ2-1	TGTGCCACCAGCAAAGACAGGGGCTCCTACAATGAGCAGTTCTTC	CATSKDRGSYNEQFF
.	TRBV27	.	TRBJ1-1	TGTGCCAGCAGCCGACAGATGCAGATGAACACTGAAGCTTTCTTT	CASSRQMQMNTEAFF